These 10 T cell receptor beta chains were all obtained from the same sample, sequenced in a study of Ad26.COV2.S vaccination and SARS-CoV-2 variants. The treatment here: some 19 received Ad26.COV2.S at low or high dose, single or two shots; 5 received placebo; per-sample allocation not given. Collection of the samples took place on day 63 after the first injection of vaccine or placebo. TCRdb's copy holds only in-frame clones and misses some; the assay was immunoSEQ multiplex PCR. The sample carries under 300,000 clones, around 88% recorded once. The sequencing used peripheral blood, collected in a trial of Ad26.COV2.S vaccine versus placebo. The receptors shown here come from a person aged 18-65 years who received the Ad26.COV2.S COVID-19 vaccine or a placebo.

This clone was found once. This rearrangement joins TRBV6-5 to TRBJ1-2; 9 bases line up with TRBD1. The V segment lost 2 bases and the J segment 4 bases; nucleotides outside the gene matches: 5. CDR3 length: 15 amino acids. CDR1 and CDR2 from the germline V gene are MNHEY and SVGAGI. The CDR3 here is CASSYGQGQLYGYTF. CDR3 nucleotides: TGTGCCAGCAGTTACGGACAGGGGCAACTCTATGGCTACACCTTC.

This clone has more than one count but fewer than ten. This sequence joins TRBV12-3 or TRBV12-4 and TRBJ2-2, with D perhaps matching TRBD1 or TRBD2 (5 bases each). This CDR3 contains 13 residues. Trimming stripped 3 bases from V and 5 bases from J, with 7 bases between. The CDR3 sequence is CASSLGVTGELFF. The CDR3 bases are TGTGCCAGCAGTTTGGGGGTAACCGGGGAGCTGTTTTTT.

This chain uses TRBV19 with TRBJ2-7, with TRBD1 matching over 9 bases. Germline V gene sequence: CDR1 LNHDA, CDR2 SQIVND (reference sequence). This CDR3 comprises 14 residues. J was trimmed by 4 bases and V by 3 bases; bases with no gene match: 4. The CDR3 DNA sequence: TGTGCCAGTAGTATCACGGACAGGGGTTACGAGCAGTACTTC. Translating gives CASSITDRGYEQYF.

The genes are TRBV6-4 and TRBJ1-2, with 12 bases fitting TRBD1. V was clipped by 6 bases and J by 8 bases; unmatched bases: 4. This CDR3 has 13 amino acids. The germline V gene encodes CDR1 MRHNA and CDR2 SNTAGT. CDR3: CASRGQGADGYTF. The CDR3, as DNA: TGTGCCAGCAGGGGACAGGGGGCTGACGGCTACACCTTC.

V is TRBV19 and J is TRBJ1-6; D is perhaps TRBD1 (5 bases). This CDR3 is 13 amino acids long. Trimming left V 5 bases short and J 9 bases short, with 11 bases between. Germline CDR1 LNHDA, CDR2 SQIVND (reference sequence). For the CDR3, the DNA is TGTGCCAGTAGTTCAACGGGGGTTTCACCCCTCCACTTT. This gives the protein CASSSTGVSPLHF.

The CDR3 DNA follows: TGTGCCTGGGGTGGCCTCTTCTACGAGCAGTACTTC. This encodes CAWGGLFYEQYF. The gene calls are TRBV30 and TRBJ2-7, with D hard to call. Trimming removed 5 bases from V and 3 bases from J, with 11 bases in between. This CDR3 is built from 12 residues. The germline gives CDR1 GTSNPN, CDR2 SVGIG (reference sequence).

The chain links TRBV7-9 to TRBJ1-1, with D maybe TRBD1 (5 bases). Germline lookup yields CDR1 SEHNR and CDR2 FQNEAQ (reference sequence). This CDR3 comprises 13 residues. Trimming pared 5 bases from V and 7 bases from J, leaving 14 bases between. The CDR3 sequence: CASSTQGGVEAFF. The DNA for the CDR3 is TGTGCCAGCAGCACCCAGGGTGGGGTTGAAGCTTTCTTT.

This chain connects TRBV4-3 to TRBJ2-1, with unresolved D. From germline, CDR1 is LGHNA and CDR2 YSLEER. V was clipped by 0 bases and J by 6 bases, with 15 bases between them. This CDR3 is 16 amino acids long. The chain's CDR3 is CASSQERALNPNEQFF. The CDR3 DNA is TGCGCCAGCAGCCAAGAAAGGGCTCTAAACCCCAATGAGCAGTTCTTC.

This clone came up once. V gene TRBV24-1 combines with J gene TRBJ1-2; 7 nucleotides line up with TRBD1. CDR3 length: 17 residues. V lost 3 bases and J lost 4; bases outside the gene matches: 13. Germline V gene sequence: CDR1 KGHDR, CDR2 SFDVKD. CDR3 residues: CATSDGAGGGQGYGYTF. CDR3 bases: TGTGCCACCAGTGATGGGGCAGGGGGTGGCCAGGGCTATGGCTACACCTTC.

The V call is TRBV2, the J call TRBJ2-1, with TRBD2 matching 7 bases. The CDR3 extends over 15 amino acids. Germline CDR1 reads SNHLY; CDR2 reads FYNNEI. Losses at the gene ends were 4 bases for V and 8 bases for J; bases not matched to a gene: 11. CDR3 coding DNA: TGTGCCAGCAGTGGAAAGGGAGCGGGGCCATATGAGCAGTTCTTC. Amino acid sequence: CASSGKGAGPYEQFF.